Here is one T cell receptor (beta chain) with its context. Its antigen is still unknown. The sample is drawn from a study of OX40 agonist ivuxolimab in advanced cancers. Trimming removed 8 bases at V and 0 bases at J, with 7 bases between. From germline, CDR1 is SNHLY and CDR2 FYNNEI. The CDR3 spans 12 residues. Study results and limitations: Among T cells, CD8+ cells averaged more expanded clones than CD4+ cells.

Data came from immunoSEQ multiplex PCR; TCRdb stores just in-frame clones and leaves some out. The repertoire holds under 150,000 clones, with 85% to 95% as singletons. Blood draws occurred at baseline, cycle 4 day 1, and cycle 7 day 1. The starting material was CD4+ or CD8+ T cells sorted from blood, obtained in a trial of the OX40 agonist ivuxolimab. This chain links TRBV2 with TRBJ2-5; D gene uncertain. The source is an adult with an advanced solid tumor such as melanoma, head and neck, liver or kidney cancer. CDR3 sequence reads: CASGENQETQYF. DNA of the CDR3: TGTGCCAGCGGAGAGAACCAAGAGACCCAGTACTTC.